The 2 T cell receptor beta chains reported below all come from one sample, sequenced in a study of cytomegalovirus exposure and HLA in healthy donors. Use of 60 Vbeta and 13 Jbeta primers characterized the PCR. TCRdb's table, derived via immunoSEQ multiplex PCR, lists solely in-frame clones and lacks some. The data show about 200,000 clones, 75% to 90% seen once. The sample was PBMCs. These receptors were taken from a woman in her 30s in good health and CMV-seronegative.

This rearrangement joins TRBV10-1 to TRBJ2-5; TRBD1 agrees at 10 bases. The CDR3 loop spans 13 amino acids. After removal of 1 base from V and 9 bases from J, the junction contained 2 bases not matched to a gene. Germline V gene sequence: CDR1 WNHNN, CDR2 SYGVQD (reference sequence). The CDR3 here is CASSEWTGGSQYF. The CDR3 coding sequence is TGCGCCAGCAGTGAGTGGACAGGGGGATCCCAGTACTTC.

The sample holds a few counts of this clone. The chain couples TRBV28 to TRBJ2-1; TRBD2 matches at 7 bases. This CDR3 region has 15 residues. The V gene end was trimmed by 8 bases and the J gene end by 3 bases; junction bases not matched to a gene: 10. Germline loops: CDR1 MDHEN, CDR2 SYDVKM. The CDR3 loop reads CASATLAGVYNEQFF. The CDR3 coding sequence is TGTGCCAGCGCAACCCTTGCGGGGGTCTACAATGAGCAGTTCTTC.